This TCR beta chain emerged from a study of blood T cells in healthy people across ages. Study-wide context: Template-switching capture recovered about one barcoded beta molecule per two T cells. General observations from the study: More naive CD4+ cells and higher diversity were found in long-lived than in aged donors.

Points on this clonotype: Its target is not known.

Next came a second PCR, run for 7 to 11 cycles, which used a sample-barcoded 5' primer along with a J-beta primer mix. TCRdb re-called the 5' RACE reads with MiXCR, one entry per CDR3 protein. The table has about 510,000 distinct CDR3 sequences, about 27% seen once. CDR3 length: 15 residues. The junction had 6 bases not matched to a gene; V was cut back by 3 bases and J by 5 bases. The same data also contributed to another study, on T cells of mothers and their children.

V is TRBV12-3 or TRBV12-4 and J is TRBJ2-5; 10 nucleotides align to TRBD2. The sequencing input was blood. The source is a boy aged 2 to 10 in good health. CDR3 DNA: TGTGCCAGCAGTTTTACTAGCGGGACCAAGGAGACCCAGTACTTC. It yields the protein CASSFTSGTKETQYF.